One and the same sample provided the 10 T cell receptor beta chains below, sequenced in a study of OX40 agonist ivuxolimab in advanced cancers. TCRdb keeps only in-frame clones here, not all; method: immunoSEQ multiplex PCR. The table includes 70,000 to 85,000 clones, approximately 80% detected once. This sample comprised CD4+ or CD8+ T cells sorted from blood, obtained in a trial of the OX40 agonist ivuxolimab. These receptors were obtained from an adult with an advanced solid tumor such as melanoma, head and neck, liver or kidney cancer.

V usage is TRBV4-3 and J usage is TRBJ2-5; TRBD2 agrees at 10 bases. The last part of the DNA fits TRBJ2-7 better; the J call may be wrong. The germline CDR1 and CDR2 sequences are LGHNA and YSLEER. This CDR3 has 17 amino acids. CDR3 sequence reads: CASSQQLAGLLSYEQYF. CDR3 sequence (DNA): TGCGCCAGCAGCCAACAACTAGCGGGGCTCCTCTCCTACGAGCAGTACTTC.

V is TRBV27 and J is TRBJ1-1; possible D gene TRBD1, 6 bases. The germline gives CDR1 MNHEY, CDR2 SMNVEV (reference sequence). V was pared by 3 bases and J by 4 bases, with 9 bases between. This CDR3 spans 13 amino acids. The CDR3 region is CASSFQGSTEAFF. The DNA of the CDR3 is TGTGCCAGCAGTTTCCAGGGGAGCACTGAAGCTTTCTTT.

This sequence joins TRBV5-6 and TRBJ1-1; the D gene is possibly TRBD1 (6 bases). This CDR3 is built from 16 residues. Deletions cut 0 bases from V and 1 base from J, with 13 bases between. Germline V lookup: CDR1 SGHDT, CDR2 YYEEEE. Here the CDR3 reads CASSLVGGQGNTEAFF. The CDR3 nucleotides are TGTGCCAGCAGCTTGGTCGGGGGGCAAGGGAACACTGAAGCTTTCTTT.

The V gene is TRBV10-1, the J gene TRBJ2-7; the match to TRBD1 covers 8 bases. This CDR3 spans 14 amino acids. The V gene end was trimmed by 2 bases and the J gene end by 4 bases; junction bases not matched to a gene: 4. Looked up from germline, CDR1 is WNHNN and CDR2 is SYGVQD (reference sequence). The CDR3 is CASSETGQGYEQYF. The DNA of the CDR3 is TGCGCCAGCAGTGAGACCGGACAGGGTTACGAGCAGTACTTC.

This rearrangement joins TRBV6-6 to TRBJ1-1, with D unresolved. CDR1 is MNHNY, CDR2 SVGAGI, per germline (reference sequence). V gave up 2 bases and J gave up 0 bases, with 4 bases separating them. There are 13 residues in the CDR3. CDR3 amino acids: CASSYGMNTEAFF. The CDR3 DNA follows: TGTGCCAGCAGTTACGGAATGAACACTGAAGCTTTCTTT.

V and J are TRBV6-1 and TRBJ1-2, with D unclear. The CDR3 runs to 12 residues. The ends were cut back, 2 bases at V and 7 bases at J, with 8 bases in the middle. Germline V gene data show CDR1 as MNHNS and CDR2 as SASEGT. CDR3 sequence: CASSEWSGGYTF. CDR3 nucleotides: TGTGCCAGCAGTGAATGGTCCGGTGGCTACACCTTC.

This sequence joins TRBV7-8 and TRBJ2-3; D is perhaps TRBD1 (6 bases). The V gene's germline CDR1 is SGHVS and CDR2 FQNEAQ. The length of the CDR3 is 14 residues. With 5 bases removed from V and 2 bases from J, the gap between germline ends came to 11 bases. CDR3 in DNA: TGTGCCAGCAGCGTCGAGGGGGACACAGATACGCAGTATTTT. This sequence encodes CASSVEGDTDTQYF.

The chain has TRBV10-3 and TRBJ1-1; no clear D. The CDR3 is 15 amino acids. The germline CDR1 and CDR2 sequences are ENHRY and SYGVKD. Trimming removed 5 bases from V and 4 bases from J, with 17 bases in between. This CDR3 is CAISFSPPGGTEAFF. The DNA of the CDR3 is TGTGCCATCAGTTTCTCACCCCCGGGAGGCACTGAAGCTTTCTTT.

CDR3 coding DNA: TGTGCCATCAGTGAGTCGCAGGGAGGGGGCGCTGCCAAAAACATTCAGTACTTC. Translation: CAISESQGGGAAKNIQYF. The chain employs TRBV10-3 and TRBJ2-4; perhaps D is TRBD1 or TRBD2 (7 bases each). With 0 bases removed from V and 1 base from J, the gap between germline ends came to 16 bases. Looked up from germline, CDR1 is ENHRY and CDR2 is SYGVKD. The CDR3 spans 18 residues.

This sequence joins TRBV5-1 and TRBJ1-1; the D is unclear. Germline CDR1 SGHRS, CDR2 YFSETQ. V shed 0 bases and J shed 11 bases, with 14 bases lying between them. The CDR3 length is 13 residues. CDR3 bases: TGCGCCAGCAGCTTGGAACGGTTGGGCTTGGCTTTCTTT. As protein: CASSLERLGLAFF.